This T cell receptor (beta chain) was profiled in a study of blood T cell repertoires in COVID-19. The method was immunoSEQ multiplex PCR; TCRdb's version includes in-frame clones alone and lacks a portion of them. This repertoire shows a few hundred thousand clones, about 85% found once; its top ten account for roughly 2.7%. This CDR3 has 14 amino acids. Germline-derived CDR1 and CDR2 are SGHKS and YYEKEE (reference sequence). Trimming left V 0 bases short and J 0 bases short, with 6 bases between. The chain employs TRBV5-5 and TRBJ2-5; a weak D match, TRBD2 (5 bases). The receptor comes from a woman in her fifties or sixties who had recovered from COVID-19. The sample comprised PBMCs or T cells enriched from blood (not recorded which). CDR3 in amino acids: CASSLAGNQETQYF. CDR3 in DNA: TGTGCCAGCAGCTTGGCCGGGAACCAAGAGACCCAGTACTTC.